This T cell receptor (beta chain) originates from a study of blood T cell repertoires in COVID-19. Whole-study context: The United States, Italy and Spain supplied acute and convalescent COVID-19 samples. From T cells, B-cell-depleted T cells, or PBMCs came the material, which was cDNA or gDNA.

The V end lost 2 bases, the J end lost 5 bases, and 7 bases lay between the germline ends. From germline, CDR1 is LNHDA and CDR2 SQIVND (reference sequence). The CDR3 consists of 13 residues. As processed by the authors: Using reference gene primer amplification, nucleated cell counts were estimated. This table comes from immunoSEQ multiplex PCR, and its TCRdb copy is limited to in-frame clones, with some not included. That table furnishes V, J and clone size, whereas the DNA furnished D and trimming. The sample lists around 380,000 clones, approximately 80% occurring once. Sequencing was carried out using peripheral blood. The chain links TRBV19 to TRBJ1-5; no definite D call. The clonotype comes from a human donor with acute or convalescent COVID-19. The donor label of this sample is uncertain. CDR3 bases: TGTGCCAGTAGTATAAGCCTAGATCAGCCCCAGCATTTT. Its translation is CASSISLDQPQHF.